This entry lists 18 T cell receptor beta chains sequenced from one sample in a study of human T cells and chemical hapten exposure (dated by TCRdb to the early 2020s). Library preparation employed RACE. Reads for this sample came from a NextSeq 500. TCRdb reran the public reads through fastp at Q25 and MiXCR, keeping productive beta chains. Under each unique CDR3 protein, matching rows form one entry showing the most common genes and DNA. The sample table shows under 300,000 distinct CDR3 sequences, and about 9.4% are seen once. Clones ranked in the top ten supply 2% to 2.5% of the sample. What this sample's time point label stands for: pre-sensitization, week 0. The label giving this sample's treatment or condition can be read as: therapeutic diphenylcyclopropenone sensitization with weekly scalp DPC. The sample was whole blood, taken in connection with sensitization to the hapten diphenylcyclopropenone (DPC). The receptors stem from a woman in her 40s with alopecia areata. Some clones in this sample may be carry-over from other donors' samples.

A few counts support this clonotype. The chain uses TRBV5-6 and TRBJ2-1, with D perhaps TRBD1 (5 bases). Germline assignment: CDR1 SGHDT and CDR2 YYEEEE. The CDR3 is made up of 16 amino acids. Trimming stripped 0 bases from V and 4 bases from J, with 14 bases between. CDR3 sequence: CASSLGAGKSYNEQFF. The CDR3 DNA follows: TGTGCCAGCAGCTTGGGGGCAGGGAAGTCGTACAATGAGCAGTTCTTC. Complete variable domain (other parts from reference TRBV5-6 and TRBJ2-1): DAGVTQSPTHLIKTRGQQVTLRCSPKSGHDTVSWYQQALGQGPQFIFQYYEEEERQRGNFPDRFSGHQFPNYSSELNVNALLLGDSALYLCASSLGAGKSYNEQFFGPGTRLTVL.

This clonotype has just a few counts. This chain joins TRBV29-1 and TRBJ1-1, with unresolved D. V was clipped by 1 base and J by 1 base, with 7 bases between them. The CDR3 consists of 13 residues. Germline values: CDR1 SQVTM, CDR2 ANQGSEA. The CDR3, as DNA: TGCAGCGTTGAAGGTCAGGAGAACACTGAAGCTTTCTTT. It is translated as CSVEGQENTEAFF.

This clonotype was picked up a small number of times. The chain couples TRBV7-9 to TRBJ2-3; maybe TRBD1 (5 bases). The V gene lost 11 bases and the J gene lost 0 bases, with 15 bases spanning the gap. The CDR3 loop spans 14 amino acids. Germline lookup yields CDR1 SEHNR and CDR2 FQNEAQ (reference sequence). The CDR3: CAGGAHTSTDTQYF. CDR3 nucleotide sequence: TGTGCCGGTGGGGCGCATACTAGCACAGATACGCAGTATTTT.

The chain uses TRBV6-6 and TRBJ2-7; 10 nucleotides align to TRBD1. Per the germline V gene, CDR1 is MNHNY and CDR2 is SVGAGI (reference sequence). The CDR3 runs 14 residues. Trimming removed 5 bases from V and 8 bases from J; junction bases left unmatched: 9. CDR3 bases: TGTGCCAGCAGTCCCACCGGGACAGGGGTAAAGCAGTACTTC. It is translated as CASSPTGTGVKQYF.

The chain has TRBV28 and TRBJ2-3; possible D gene TRBD2, 6 bases. Per germline, CDR1 MDHEN and CDR2 SYDVKM. Trimming stripped 6 bases from V and 5 bases from J, with 18 bases between. This CDR3 is built from 15 residues. In nucleotides, the CDR3 is TGTGCCAGCAGCCACGCGGGGCTAGTCGGAGATACGCAGTATTTT. This sequence encodes CASSHAGLVGDTQYF.

This clonotype was counted at least ten times. The CDR3 DNA reads as TGTGCCAGCAGTTTGTGGGGACTAGAAACCCACGAGCAGTACTTC. The encoded protein is CASSLWGLETHEQYF. The chain recombines TRBV12-3 or TRBV12-4 with TRBJ2-7; the match to TRBD2 covers 8 bases. CDR3 size: 15 residues. V gave up 3 bases and J gave up 5 bases; unmatched junction bases: 9.

V and J are TRBV9 and TRBJ2-1, with TRBD2 matching 12 bases. The CDR3 is 14 residues long. V lost 2 bases, J lost 7 bases, and 1 base stayed unmatched. Germline CDR1 SGDLS, CDR2 YYNGEE. The CDR3 nucleotides are TGTGCCAGCAGCGTTACTAGCGGGAGGAATGAGCAGTTCTTC. This encodes CASSVTSGRNEQFF. Combining the CDR3 with reference TRBV9 and TRBJ2-1 gives the whole variable domain DSGVTQTPKHLITATGQRVTLRCSPRSGDLSVYWYQQSLDQGLQFLIQYYNGEERAKGNILERFSAQQFPDLHSELNLSSLELGDSALYFCASSVTSGRNEQFFGPGTRLTVL.

This clonotype came up many times. This chain uses TRBV7-9 with TRBJ2-3, with a weak D call TRBD1 (7 bases). Germline CDR1 reads SEHNR; CDR2 reads FQNEAQ (reference sequence). V was shortened by 3 bases and J by 6 bases, with 10 bases between the two germline ends. The CDR3 runs 13 residues. CDR3 loop: CASSLTGRDTQYF. In nucleotides, the CDR3 is TGTGCCAGCAGCTTGACAGGGAGGGATACGCAGTATTTT.

The gene calls are TRBV5-1 and TRBJ2-3; D unclear. This CDR3 has 14 residues. V was shortened by 0 bases and J by 9 bases, with 14 bases between the two germline ends. Germline loops: CDR1 SGHRS, CDR2 YFSETQ. CDR3 bases: TGCGCCAGCAGCTTGGCCGTGGAAGGTTGGACGCAGTATTTT. The encoded protein is CASSLAVEGWTQYF.

This clonotype has a count of ten or more. The V and J genes are TRBV7-9 and TRBJ1-1; D may be TRBD1 (5 bases). Per germline, CDR1 SEHNR and CDR2 FQNEAQ (reference sequence). Trimming removed 2 bases at V and 7 bases at J, with 11 bases between. The CDR3 extends over 13 amino acids. DNA for the CDR3: TGTGCCAGCAGCTTATCCGCGAGGGGTGAAGCTTTCTTT. This translates into CASSLSARGEAFF.

This clonotype was counted a few times. The rearrangement links TRBV7-2 to TRBJ2-2; TRBD2 matches at 7 bases. This CDR3 contains 16 residues. CDR1 SGHTA and CDR2 FQGNSA come from the germline V gene. V lost 7 bases and J lost 4; bases outside the gene matches: 12. The chain's CDR3 is CASTPRPSGPTGELFF. The CDR3 region has the DNA TGTGCCAGCACCCCCAGACCTAGCGGTCCCACCGGGGAGCTGTTTTTT.

This clonotype was observed many times. The chain joins TRBV7-8 to TRBJ1-1; no definite D call. Germline values: CDR1 SGHVS, CDR2 FQNEAQ. The V and J ends lost 6 bases and 1 base respectively, with 9 bases between them. CDR3 length: 13 residues. The CDR3 bases are TGTGCCAGCAGGTCACACAAGAACACTGAAGCTTTCTTT. It translates to CASRSHKNTEAFF.

The chain links TRBV29-1 to TRBJ2-7; 8 bases align to TRBD2. Germline V lookup: CDR1 SQVTM, CDR2 ANQGSEA. CDR3 length: 13 amino acids. V was clipped by 7 bases and J by 4 bases; unmatched bases: 9. The CDR3 sequence: CSAGRGGGYEQYF. The CDR3 nucleotides read TGCAGCGCCGGCCGGGGGGGCGGGTACGAGCAGTACTTC.

This clonotype has just a few counts. The J gene is TRBJ1-1, the V gene TRBV7-9; the D gene is possibly TRBD1 (5 bases). Trimming removed 7 bases at V and 1 base at J, with 13 bases between. The length of the CDR3 is 14 residues. CDR1 is SEHNR and CDR2 is FQNEAQ in the germline V gene (reference sequence). The CDR3 DNA is TGTGCCAGCACATTTTGGGGGAAGAACACTGAAGCTTTCTTT. Amino acids: CASTFWGKNTEAFF. Filled out from reference TRBV7-9 and TRBJ1-1, the complete variable domain reads DTGVSQNPRHKITKRGQNVTFRCDPISEHNRLYWYRQTLGQGPEFLTYFQNEAQLEKSRLLSDRFSAERPKGSFSTLEIQRTEQGDSAMYLCASTFWGKNTEAFFGQGTRLTVV.

This clonotype was seen ten or more times. The gene calls are TRBV7-2 and TRBJ1-3; TRBD1 might be the D (5 bases). Germline CDR1 reads SGHTA; CDR2 reads FQGNSA. Trimming removed 2 bases from V and 0 bases from J, with 5 bases in between. This CDR3 is built from 14 residues. CDR3 DNA sequence: TGTGCCAGCAGCTTACAGGGCTCTGGAAACACCATATATTTT. It yields the protein CASSLQGSGNTIYF.

This clonotype has only a few counts. A read error may account for a junction end that differs from germline. This chain links TRBV28 with TRBJ2-2; 7 bases fit TRBD2. Germline V gene lookup returns CDR1 MDHEN and CDR2 SYDVKM. The CDR3 loop spans 13 amino acids. CDR3 amino acids: CAILAANTGEPFF. CDR3 sequence (DNA): TGTGCCATTCTAGCGGCAAACACCGGGGAGCCGTTTTTT.

The chain employs TRBV27 and TRBJ2-5, with 13 bases lining up with TRBD2. The trim removed 2 bases at V and 2 bases at J, leaving 8 bases unmatched. Germline values: CDR1 MNHEY, CDR2 SMNVEV (reference sequence). CDR3 length: 18 amino acids. The DNA of the CDR3 is TGTGCCAGCAGTTTACGGACTAGCGGGGGAACCCCGCAAGAGACCCAGTACTTC. This gives the protein CASSLRTSGGTPQETQYF.

J is TRBJ1-1 and V is TRBV6-1; possible D gene TRBD1, 5 bases. The CDR3 extends over 14 amino acids. Germline V gives CDR1 MNHNS, CDR2 SASEGT. V gave up 5 bases and J gave up 0 bases, with 10 bases separating them. CDR3 sequence: CASSSGTLNTEAFF. The CDR3, as DNA: TGTGCCAGCAGTTCCGGGACTTTGAACACTGAAGCTTTCTTT.